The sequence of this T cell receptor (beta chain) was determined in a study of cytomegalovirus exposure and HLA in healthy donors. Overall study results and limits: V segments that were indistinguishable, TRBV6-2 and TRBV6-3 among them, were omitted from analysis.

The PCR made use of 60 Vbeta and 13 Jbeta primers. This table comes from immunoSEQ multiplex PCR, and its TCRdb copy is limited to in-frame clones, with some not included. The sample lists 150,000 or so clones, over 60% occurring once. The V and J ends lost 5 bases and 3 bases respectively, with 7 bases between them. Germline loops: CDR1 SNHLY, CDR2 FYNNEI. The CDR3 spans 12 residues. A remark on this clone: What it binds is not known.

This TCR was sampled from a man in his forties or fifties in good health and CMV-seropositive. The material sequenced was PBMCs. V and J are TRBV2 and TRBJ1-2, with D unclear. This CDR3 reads CASSMTYYGYTF. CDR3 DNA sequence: TGTGCCAGCAGTATGACATACTATGGCTACACCTTC.